The 32 T cell receptor beta chains given below trace back to one sample, sequenced in a study of T cell responses to AZD1222 COVID-19 vaccine. Generated by immunoSEQ multiplex PCR, the TCRdb table keeps only in-frame clones and is missing some. The sample lists roughly 150,000 clones; just over 90% were seen once. Sequenced material: peripheral blood, taken 28 days after the second AZD1222 dose. The receptors derive from an adult who received the AZD1222 COVID-19 vaccine.

V and J are TRBV9 and TRBJ2-5; 7 nucleotides line up with TRBD2. V was clipped by 3 bases and J by 5 bases; unmatched bases: 7. CDR1 and CDR2 from the germline V gene are SGDLS and YYNGEE. The CDR3 loop spans 14 amino acids. The CDR3 nucleotides read TGTGCCAGCAGCGGAGGGGAGGGTTGGGAGACCCAGTACTTC. Residues: CASSGGEGWETQYF.

This clone was recorded once. The chain carries TRBV5-1 and TRBJ1-1; 10 bases are shared with TRBD1. CDR3 length equals 17 residues. CDR1 SGHRS and CDR2 YFSETQ come from the germline V gene. Trimming cost V 4 bases and J 0 bases; bases outside gene matches: 9. The CDR3 nucleotides are TGCGCCAGCAGCATTGCCGGGACAGGGGCATTGAACACTGAAGCTTTCTTT. Its protein product is CASSIAGTGALNTEAFF.

This clone is a singleton in its sample. V is TRBV9 and J is TRBJ1-4; weak D call: TRBD1 (5 bases). Germline V lookup: CDR1 SGDLS, CDR2 YYNGEE. The ends were cut back, 3 bases at V and 5 bases at J, with 11 bases in the middle. The CDR3 totals 14 residues. The CDR3 DNA reads as TGTGCCAGCAGCGGCCGACAGCCCAATGAAAAACTGTTTTTT. Translated, it gives CASSGRQPNEKLFF.

V usage is TRBV6-5 and J usage is TRBJ1-2; the D gene is possibly TRBD1 (5 bases). The CDR3 has 14 residues. CDR1 is MNHEY, CDR2 SVGAGI, per germline. Trimming took 8 bases from V and 0 from J, leaving 13 bases between them. For the CDR3, the DNA is TGTGCCAGCTCGCAGGGCTTAGCTAACTATGGCTACACCTTC. It encodes CASSQGLANYGYTF.

V usage is TRBV2 and J usage is TRBJ2-5, with a possible D match to TRBD2 (5 bases). The germline CDR1 and CDR2 sequences are SNHLY and FYNNEI. CDR3 length: 15 residues. V gave up 8 bases and J gave up 1 base, with 17 bases separating them. DNA of the CDR3: TGTGCCAGCTGCCAACAAGGAGGTCTCCAAGAGACCCAGTACTTC. Translation gives CASCQQGGLQETQYF.

The chain carries TRBV6-5 and TRBJ2-7, with TRBD1 identical over 11 bases. The CDR3 has 14 residues. The J segment lost 6 bases and the V segment lost 10 bases, leaving 11 bases of the junction unmatched. Germline CDR1 and CDR2: MNHEY and SVGAGI. The CDR3 loop is CATGTGGDVGEQYF. CDR3 nucleotide sequence: TGTGCCACCGGGACAGGGGGAGATGTGGGCGAGCAGTACTTC.

This chain uses TRBV3-1 (or the pseudogene TRBV3-2) with TRBJ1-6, with D perhaps matching TRBD1 (6 bases). The CDR3 consists of 15 residues. The ends were cut back, 4 bases at V and 9 bases at J, with 16 bases in the middle. Germline V gene data show CDR1 as LGHDT and CDR2 as YNNKEL (reference sequence). CDR3 bases: TGTGCCAGCAGCCGCCAGGGGTCAGCGGTTTCACCCCTCCACTTT. The encoded protein is CASSRQGSAVSPLHF.

V is TRBV18 and J is TRBJ1-3; possibly TRBD1 for D (5 bases). V lost 6 bases to trimming and J lost 0 bases, with 9 bases between them. This CDR3 contains 14 residues. CDR1 and CDR2 (germline): KGHSH, LQKENI. The CDR3 reads CASSRGLSGNTIYF. CDR3 coding DNA: TGTGCCAGCTCCCGGGGACTCTCTGGAAACACCATATATTTT.

The rearrangement links TRBV12-3 or TRBV12-4 to TRBJ2-2; D unresolved. This CDR3 is built from 13 residues. Trimming left V 2 bases short and J 5 bases short, with 6 bases between. The CDR3 protein is CASSLMETGELFF. Here the CDR3 DNA reads TGTGCCAGCAGTTTAATGGAGACCGGGGAGCTGTTTTTT.

This chain connects TRBV20-1 to TRBJ1-2, with D unclear. The germline V gene encodes CDR1 DFQATT and CDR2 SNEGSKA (reference sequence). V lost 3 bases, J lost 10 bases, and 9 bases lay in between. This CDR3 has 10 residues. The CDR3 reads CSARRTFYTF. CDR3 bases: TGCAGTGCTAGGAGAACCTTCTACACCTTC.

This chain joins TRBV19 and TRBJ1-4, with TRBD1 identical over 9 bases. With 3 bases clipped from V and 8 bases from J, the junction kept 4 bases outside the gene matches. Germline loops: CDR1 LNHDA, CDR2 SQIVND (reference sequence). The CDR3 covers 14 residues. CDR3 protein: CASSMGTGPEKLFF. The CDR3, as DNA: TGTGCCAGTAGTATGGGGACAGGGCCCGAAAAACTGTTTTTT.

In this sample, this clone turned up once. CDR3 bases: TGTGCCATCAGTGAGCGGGGGGCCCGATACGAGCAGTACTTC. Translation: CAISERGARYEQYF. The rearrangement links TRBV10-3 to TRBJ2-7, with TRBD2 as a possible D gene (7 bases). The CDR3 consists of 14 residues. Trimming took off 2 bases at V and 4 bases at J, with 12 bases between the two ends. The germline V gene has CDR1 ENHRY and CDR2 SYGVKD.

The CDR3 sequence is CASSPHFRGRDGNTIYF. CDR3 bases: TGTGCCAGCAGCCCACACTTCAGGGGGAGGGATGGAAACACCATATATTTT. The J gene is TRBJ1-3, the V gene TRBV4-2; 7 bases map to TRBD1. The CDR3 covers 17 residues. The V segment lost 4 bases and the J segment 3 bases; nucleotides outside the gene matches: 12. Germline V gene lookup returns CDR1 LGHNA and CDR2 YNFKEQ.

The rearrangement joins TRBV7-7 to TRBJ2-2, with no clear D. Trimming removed 1 base at V and 7 bases at J, with 7 bases between. The CDR3 is 13 residues long. In germline, CDR1 is SSHAT, CDR2 FNYEAQ (reference sequence). DNA for the CDR3: TGTGCCAGCAGCTTAGATATGGACGGGGAGCTGTTTTTT. Its protein product is CASSLDMDGELFF.

This clone appeared once. V gene TRBV6-6 combines with J gene TRBJ1-6, with unresolved D. The V gene's germline CDR1 is MNHNY and CDR2 SVGAGI (reference sequence). The CDR3 extends over 14 amino acids. Trimming shortened V by 2 bases and J by 7 bases, and 9 bases separated the two germline ends. CDR3 in DNA: TGTGCCAGCAGTTACAGGGTTTCCAATTCACCCCTCCACTTT. Translating gives CASSYRVSNSPLHF.

The rearrangement joins TRBV21-1 to TRBJ2-1; the table's D call of TRBD1 was not tested on the DNA. TRBV21-1 is a listed pseudogene. CDR3 length: 15 residues. The DNA of the CDR3 is TGTGCCAGCAGCACACCGGGACAGGGTTGGAATGAGCAGTTCTTC. It yields the protein CASSTPGQGWNEQFF.

This rearrangement joins TRBV11-1 to TRBJ1-1, with TRBD1 as a possible D gene (5 bases). The CDR3 has 13 amino acids. The V end lost 8 bases, the J end lost 0 bases, and 10 bases lay between the germline ends. CDR1 is SGHAT and CDR2 is FQDESV in the germline V gene (reference sequence). For the CDR3, the DNA is TGTGCCAGCTCTAGGGGAATGAACACTGAAGCTTTCTTT. It yields the protein CASSRGMNTEAFF.

The chain has TRBV7-9 and TRBJ1-1; D unresolved. V gave up 5 bases and J gave up 1 base, with 14 bases separating them. The CDR3 totals 15 residues. The germline gives CDR1 SEHNR, CDR2 FQNEAQ (reference sequence). CDR3 sequence (DNA): TGTGCCAGCAGCACCAACGACGAACCGAACACTGAAGCTTTCTTT. Residues: CASSTNDEPNTEAFF.

The V and J genes are TRBV6-5 and TRBJ1-6; no clear D. The CDR3 spans 15 residues. Trimming pared 7 bases from V and 3 bases from J, leaving 13 bases between. Germline V gene data show CDR1 as MNHEY and CDR2 as SVGAGI. CDR3 region: CASTWGGHYNSPLHF. In DNA, the CDR3 is TGTGCCAGCACCTGGGGAGGCCACTATAATTCACCCCTCCACTTT.

The CDR3 nucleotides read TGCAGTGCTACTGATCCCTCTGGAAACACCATATATTTT. This sequence encodes CSATDPSGNTIYF. V is TRBV20-1 and J is TRBJ1-3, with unresolved D. Germline V CDR1 and CDR2: DFQATT, SNEGSKA (reference sequence). The CDR3 has 13 residues. Deletions cut 4 bases from V and 0 bases from J, with 7 bases between.

The V and J genes are TRBV27 and TRBJ1-6, with a tentative D call TRBD1 (5 bases). Trimming left V 8 bases short and J 11 bases short, with 13 bases between. CDR3 size: 12 residues. Germline loops: CDR1 MNHEY, CDR2 SMNVEV (reference sequence). DNA of the CDR3: TGTGCCAGCGCCGGCCGGGGCCCACCCCTCCACTTT. Protein product: CASAGRGPPLHF.

This chain uses TRBV25-1 with TRBJ1-6, with D possibly TRBD1 on 5 matching bases. Germline V gene data show CDR1 as MGHDK and CDR2 as SYGVNS. The CDR3 runs to 17 residues. Trimming took 1 base from V and 6 from J, leaving 16 bases between them. CDR3 loop: CASSELGRGRLNSPLHF. CDR3 coding DNA: TGTGCCAGCAGTGAATTGGGTCGGGGGAGACTTAATTCACCCCTCCACTTT.

This clone has just a few counts. The J gene is TRBJ1-1, the V gene TRBV28, with a possible D match to TRBD1 (6 bases). V lost 2 bases and J 1 base, leaving 14 bases between the germline ends. The CDR3 is 16 residues long. Germline loops: CDR1 MDHEN, CDR2 SYDVKM. The CDR3 bases are TGTGCCAGCAGTTTACACGTGGAGACAGGGAACACTGAAGCTTTCTTT. As protein: CASSLHVETGNTEAFF.

V and J are TRBV7-9 and TRBJ1-4; tentatively, D is TRBD1 (6 bases). V lost 5 bases to trimming and J lost 5 bases, with 12 bases between them. The CDR3 consists of 14 residues. Germline assignment: CDR1 SEHNR and CDR2 FQNEAQ (reference sequence). CDR3 sequence reads: CASSPGAVNEKLFF. The CDR3 nucleotides are TGTGCCAGCAGCCCAGGGGCGGTGAATGAAAAACTGTTTTTT.

The rearrangement uses TRBV19 and TRBJ1-1; D may be TRBD1 (5 bases). Trimming removed 5 bases at V and 6 bases at J, with 13 bases between. In germline, CDR1 is LNHDA, CDR2 SQIVND (reference sequence). The CDR3 sequence is 13 residues long. In DNA form, the CDR3 reads TGTGCCAGTAGTGCCGGGGGGTGGGCTGAAGCTTTCTTT. It translates to CASSAGGWAEAFF.

The rearrangement uses TRBV4-2 and TRBJ2-1, with TRBD2 matching over 8 bases. With V trimmed by 0 bases and J by 2 bases, 9 bases remained unmatched. The germline CDR1 and CDR2 sequences are LGHNA and YNFKEQ. CDR3 length: 18 residues. The CDR3 is CASSQETAGGRPYNEQFF. CDR3 DNA sequence: TGTGCCAGCAGCCAAGAGACTGCGGGGGGCCGCCCCTACAATGAGCAGTTCTTC.

The chain is built from TRBV3-1 (or the pseudogene TRBV3-2) and TRBJ1-1; D is unresolved. Germline values: CDR1 LGHDT, CDR2 YNNKEL (reference sequence). This CDR3 has 12 residues. V was trimmed by 2 bases and J by 8 bases, leaving 9 bases between them. The CDR3 DNA is TGTGCCAGCAGCCAACAGAAGAGGGAAGCTTTCTTT. Protein: CASSQQKREAFF.

The chain couples TRBV7-3 to TRBJ2-5; maybe TRBD2 (7 bases). The CDR3 spans 16 residues. The V gene lost 5 bases and the J gene lost 9 bases, with 25 bases spanning the gap. Looked up from germline, CDR1 is SGHTA and CDR2 is FQGTGA. Here the CDR3 reads CASSLHRGAPYEAQYF. CDR3 in DNA: TGTGCCAGCAGCCTCCACCGGGGGGCCCCTTATGAGGCCCAGTACTTC.

The gene calls are TRBV9 and TRBJ2-1, with 10 bases identical to TRBD2. This CDR3 has 16 residues. Trimming cost V 3 bases and J 4 bases; bases outside gene matches: 7. The germline CDR1 and CDR2 sequences are SGDLS and YYNGEE. The CDR3 sequence: CASSAGASGGYNEQFF. CDR3 sequence (DNA): TGTGCCAGCAGCGCTGGGGCTAGCGGGGGATACAATGAGCAGTTCTTC.

This chain uses TRBV2 with TRBJ2-5; D not resolved. Trimming removed 4 bases from V and 2 bases from J, with 8 bases in between. This CDR3 is built from 13 residues. Germline V CDR1 and CDR2: SNHLY, FYNNEI. CDR3 residues: CASSGDKQETQYF. The CDR3 bases are TGTGCCAGCAGTGGTGACAAGCAAGAGACCCAGTACTTC.

J is TRBJ1-1 and V is TRBV18; TRBD1 agrees at 7 bases. CDR1 and CDR2 (germline): KGHSH, LQKENI. CDR3 length: 16 amino acids. The V segment lost 3 bases and the J segment 0 bases; nucleotides outside the gene matches: 7. Here the CDR3 DNA reads TGTGCCAGCTCACCCTATACAGGACAGGTGAACACTGAAGCTTTCTTT. Its protein product is CASSPYTGQVNTEAFF.

The chain links TRBV5-8 to TRBJ1-1; D gene ambiguous. The CDR3 runs to 16 residues. Germline CDR1 and CDR2: SGHTS and YDEGEE. The V gene lost 4 bases and the J gene lost 3 bases, with 19 bases spanning the gap. The CDR3 DNA follows: TGTGCCAGCAGCCCCCCCTCCGGGCGGGTAGACACTGAAGCTTTCTTT. Protein product: CASSPPSGRVDTEAFF.